Listed below are T cell receptor beta chains from one sample, sequenced in a study of cytomegalovirus exposure and HLA in healthy donors. Only in-frame clones appear in the TCRdb table, and some are missing; sequencing was by immunoSEQ multiplex PCR. The data show 170,000 or so clones, with around 77% seen just once and under 2.5% held by the top ten. Sequenced material: PBMCs. All receptors derive from a man in his sixties in good health and CMV-seronegative. CDR3s include the opening cysteine and the closing phenylalanine or tryptophan. D genes are given only for firm matches. Rows may omit the clone size; those that give it use once, few, many or a size class.

DNA | CDR3 | J | size | V | D
TGCGCCAGCAGCTTCGCACAGGGGGCGCAACCCTATGGCTACACCTTC | CASSFAQGAQPYGYTF | TRBJ1-2 | - | TRBV5-1 | TRBD1
TGCGCCAGCAGCCCCACAGGGGCGACAGATACGCAGTATTTT | CASSPTGATDTQYF | TRBJ2-3 | - | TRBV4-3 | TRBD1
TGTGCCAGCAGTCTGGACAGAAGCTCCTACAATGAGCAGTTCTTC | CASSLDRSSYNEQFF | TRBJ2-1 | - | TRBV6-1 | -
TGTGCCAGCACCCCGCCGGGGTTCAACTATGGCTACCCCTTC | CASTPPGFNYGYPF | TRBJ1-2 | - | TRBV6-1 | -
TGCAGCGCGGGACAGGGGGCCTACGAGCAGTACTTC | CSAGQGAYEQYF | TRBJ2-7 | - | TRBV29-1 | TRBD1
TGTGCCAGCAGTGATACGGGGATGAACACTGAAGCTTTCTTT | CASSDTGMNTEAFF | TRBJ1-1 | - | TRBV25-1 | -
TGTGCCAGCAGCTACTCCGGGACACCCTACGAGCAGTACTTC | CASSYSGTPYEQYF | TRBJ2-7 | - | TRBV7-2 | -
TGTGCCAGCAGCTTATGGGTCCCCCTGGAGGAGACCCAGTACTTC | CASSLWVPLEETQYF | TRBJ2-5 | - | TRBV7-8 | -
TGCGCCAGCAGCTGGGGGACAGGTATACAAGAGACCCAGTACTTC | CASSWGTGIQETQYF | TRBJ2-5 | once | TRBV5-1 | TRBD1
TGTGCCAGCAGTGCGCTACAGGGGGTGAACACCGGGGAGCTGTTTTTT | CASSALQGVNTGELFF | TRBJ2-2 | once | TRBV6-4 | TRBD1
TGTGCCATCAGTGAAGTCCCGGGACTAGCGGGGAAGGGTGAGCAGTTCTTC | CAISEVPGLAGKGEQFF | TRBJ2-1 | - | TRBV10-3 | TRBD2
TGTGCCAGCAGCGAATCAGGGGGCAACACTGAAGCTTTCTTT | CASSESGGNTEAFF | TRBJ1-1 | - | TRBV6-5 | TRBD1
TGTGCCAGCAGTTACCCTGATGAAAAACTGTTTTTT | CASSYPDEKLFF | TRBJ1-4 | few | TRBV6-6 | -
TGTGCCAGCAGCAATGGACAGGGTAATTCACCCCTCCACTTT | CASSNGQGNSPLHF | TRBJ1-6 | - | TRBV27 | TRBD1
TGTGCCAGCAGTGCACCAGTGAACACTGAAGCTTTCTTT | CASSAPVNTEAFF | TRBJ1-1 | - | TRBV2 | -
TGTGCCAGCCAACAGGTCTACAATGAGCAGTTCTTC | CASQQVYNEQFF | TRBJ2-1 | - | TRBV2 | -